These 14 T cell receptor beta chains originate from one sample sequenced in a study of T-cell reconstitution after alpha-beta-depleted transplantation in children. As it was prepared, the TCRbeta library received unique molecular identifiers. MiXCR, run by TCRdb on the PCR reads, gives a single entry per CDR3 protein. Here the sample spans 800,000 to 1,000,000 distinct CDR3 sequences, roughly 29% being singletons. The sample in question was PBMCs, mostly from graft donor cells, obtained 360 days after TCRalphabeta/CD19-depleted stem cell transplant. Every receptor here comes from a boy less than two years old who had a stem cell transplant for SCID, so the T cells may come from the graft donor.

At least ten counts were recorded for this clonotype. The chain employs TRBV3-1 and TRBJ2-1; 9 bases map to TRBD1. Unmatched junction bases numbered 17, after V lost 1 base and J lost 7 bases. The V gene's germline CDR1 is LGHDT and CDR2 YNNKEL (reference sequence). This CDR3 has 19 residues. This CDR3 is CASSQVRLGTGLSGNEQFF. CDR3 bases: TGTGCCAGCAGCCAAGTACGTCTGGGGACAGGGTTATCGGGGAATGAGCAGTTCTTC.

The chain employs TRBV7-8 and TRBJ2-4; 7 bases are a match to TRBD2. The V and J ends lost 2 bases and 1 base, in that order; junction bases with no gene match: 8. CDR3 size: 17 residues. Germline V lookup: CDR1 SGHVS, CDR2 FQNEAQ. CDR3 in DNA: TGTGCCAGCAGCTTACGGGAGGCAGGGTGGGCCAAAAACATTCAGTACTTC. The encoded protein is CASSLREAGWAKNIQYF.

The table lists this clonotype with a few counts. The V and J genes are TRBV2 and TRBJ2-1; D gene unclear. Between the trimmed V and J ends, which lost 4 bases and 0 bases, there was a span of 10 bases. The CDR3 runs 15 residues. Germline CDR1 reads SNHLY; CDR2 reads FYNNEI. Here the CDR3 reads CASSGGASSYNEQFF. DNA of the CDR3: TGTGCCAGCAGTGGAGGCGCCAGCTCCTACAATGAGCAGTTCTTC.

This clonotype has only a few counts. The genes are TRBV2 and TRBJ2-5; no clear D. CDR1 and CDR2 (germline): SNHLY, FYNNEI. The CDR3 sequence is 15 residues long. V lost 5 bases and J 2 bases, leaving 15 bases between the germline ends. The CDR3 loop is CASSSNRLSQETQYF. CDR3 nucleotides: TGTGCCAGCAGTAGTAACAGATTATCACAAGAGACCCAGTACTTC.

This clonotype was recorded a few times. This sequence joins TRBV11-1 and TRBJ2-7, with a possible D match to TRBD1 (6 bases). The length of the CDR3 is 13 residues. CDR1 is SGHAT, CDR2 FQDESV, per germline (reference sequence). V was pared by 3 bases and J by 8 bases, with 14 bases between. The CDR3 DNA follows: TGTGCCAGCAGCTTTCGGACAGCCCCACAGCAGTACTTC. Protein: CASSFRTAPQQYF.

The chain carries TRBV10-2 and TRBJ1-2, with D possibly being TRBD1 (5 bases). Between the trimmed V and J ends, which lost 5 bases and 4 bases, there was a span of 17 bases. The CDR3 contains 15 residues. The germline V gene has CDR1 WSHSY and CDR2 SAAADI. This chain's CDR3 is CASSNARRGPYGYTF. The CDR3 nucleotides are TGCGCCAGCAGTAACGCGAGGAGGGGACCCTATGGCTACACCTTC.

This clonotype was found many times. The chain uses TRBV29-1 and TRBJ1-1; D uncertain. CDR1 and CDR2 from the germline V gene are SQVTM and ANQGSEA. V was trimmed by 3 bases and J by 7 bases, leaving 15 bases between them. The CDR3 consists of 13 residues. CDR3 protein: CSVDPPGADEAFF. The CDR3 DNA reads as TGCAGCGTTGATCCCCCCGGCGCGGATGAAGCTTTCTTT.

J is TRBJ1-1 and V is TRBV19; a possible D gene is TRBD1 (5 bases). The CDR3 length is 14 residues. V dropped 3 bases and J dropped 8 bases, with 16 bases sitting between them. Germline V lookup: CDR1 LNHDA, CDR2 SQIVND (reference sequence). The CDR3 sequence: CASSMYTGRYEAFF. CDR3 nucleotide sequence: TGTGCCAGTAGTATGTACACAGGCCGCTACGAAGCTTTCTTT.

The chain employs TRBV28 and TRBJ2-5, with 8 bases lining up with TRBD2. CDR1 is MDHEN and CDR2 is SYDVKM in the germline V gene. The CDR3 extends over 14 amino acids. J was trimmed by 5 bases and V by 5 bases; bases with no gene match: 7. The CDR3 sequence: CASSPRTSYETQYF. The CDR3 nucleotides read TGTGCCAGCAGTCCGCGGACTAGCTATGAGACCCAGTACTTC.

The V and J genes are TRBV5-1 and TRBJ1-6, with no clear D. Deletions cut 0 bases from V and 5 bases from J, with 9 bases between. CDR3 length equals 15 residues. Germline V CDR1 and CDR2: SGHRS, YFSETQ. In DNA form, the CDR3 reads TGCGCCAGCAGCTTGGGCCGACCTGATAATTCACCCCTCCACTTT. Translated, it gives CASSLGRPDNSPLHF.

The chain uses TRBV29-1 and TRBJ1-6, with 7 bases fitting TRBD1. Germline values: CDR1 SQVTM, CDR2 ANQGSEA. With V trimmed by 5 bases and J by 8 bases, 9 bases remained unmatched. The CDR3 is 14 amino acids. Here the CDR3 reads CSVRLGTVDSPLHF. CDR3 in DNA: TGCAGCGTTCGATTGGGGACAGTCGATTCACCCCTCCACTTT.

This CDR3 reads CASSLVRAGEAFF. CDR3 bases: TGCGCCAGCAGCTTGGTAAGGGCGGGGGAAGCTTTCTTT. This chain links TRBV5-1 with TRBJ1-1, with D unresolved. From germline, CDR1 is SGHRS and CDR2 YFSETQ. V was clipped by 0 bases and J by 8 bases, with 11 bases between them. The CDR3 is 13 residues long.

This clonotype was detected a few times. In DNA form, the CDR3 reads TGTGCCAGCAGTGACGGTCCTTACACTGAAGCTTTCTTT. Protein product: CASSDGPYTEAFF. The chain links TRBV6-4 to TRBJ1-1; no clear D. The V and J ends lost 2 bases and 3 bases respectively, with 7 bases between them. The CDR3 sequence is 13 residues long. Germline lookup yields CDR1 MRHNA and CDR2 SNTAGT.

The rearrangement joins TRBV25-1 to TRBJ2-7; D call uncertain. The CDR3 spans 13 residues. Trimming removed 3 bases from V and 9 bases from J, with 15 bases in between. Per germline, CDR1 MGHDK and CDR2 SYGVNS. The CDR3 DNA sequence: TGTGCCAGCAGTGAGGGCCACTCTCTGGGGCAGTACTTC. As protein: CASSEGHSLGQYF.